This T cell receptor beta chain appears in the sequencing data of a study of cytomegalovirus exposure and HLA in healthy donors. Findings of the study overall: Most observed TCR sequences were rare, whereas some public TCRs were detected in many donors.

Profiled with immunoSEQ multiplex PCR; TCRdb holds only in-frame clones, not every one. The data show around 300,000 clones, approximately 90% seen once. A word on this clone: Its antigen is undetermined.

V was trimmed by 4 bases and J by 7 bases, leaving 15 bases between them. From germline, CDR1 is SGDLS and CDR2 YYNGEE. This CDR3 spans 14 amino acids. This rearrangement joins TRBV9 to TRBJ2-1; possible D gene TRBD2, 6 bases. The sequence came from a woman in her twenties or thirties in good health and CMV-seropositive. The sequencing sample was made of PBMCs. As DNA, the CDR3 is TGTGCCAGCAGCACCCAGACCCGGGGGAATGAGCAGTTCTTC. As protein: CASSTQTRGNEQFF.